The 11 T cell receptor beta chains listed next were all sequenced from one sample in a study of blood T cell repertoires in COVID-19. TCRdb's table, derived via immunoSEQ multiplex PCR, lists solely in-frame clones and lacks some. The profile shows roughly 120,000 clones, over 65% of them singletons. Sequenced sample: peripheral blood. All receptors come from a woman between 40 and 55 years old with acute or convalescent COVID-19.

The chain couples TRBV13 to TRBJ2-5; 8 bases are a match to TRBD1. V was pared by 1 base and J by 5 bases, with 6 bases of the junction left unmatched. Germline CDR1 PRHDT, CDR2 FYEKMQ (reference sequence). This CDR3 contains 15 residues. This CDR3 is CASSLDDRGRETQYF. CDR3 nucleotide sequence: TGTGCCAGCAGCTTAGATGACAGGGGACGGGAGACCCAGTACTTC.

The chain combines TRBV18 with TRBJ2-7; 11 positions match TRBD2. After removal of 4 bases from V and 2 bases from J, the junction contained 16 bases not matched to a gene. The germline gives CDR1 KGHSH, CDR2 LQKENI. The length of the CDR3 is 19 residues. CDR3 nucleotide sequence: TGTGCCAGCTCACAAACGACCGGGACTAGCGGACCAAACCCCTACGAGCAGTACTTC. Residues: CASSQTTGTSGPNPYEQYF.

The chain uses TRBV19 and TRBJ2-1; 9 bases align to TRBD1. With V trimmed by 10 bases and J by 3 bases, 7 bases remained unmatched. The CDR3 runs to 14 residues. The germline gives CDR1 LNHDA, CDR2 SQIVND (reference sequence). The CDR3 DNA reads TGTGCCACCGGGGACAGGGATAACTACAATGAGCAGTTCTTC. Encoded protein: CATGDRDNYNEQFF.

The V call is TRBV7-9, the J call TRBJ2-3, with D perhaps matching TRBD2 (6 bases). Germline V lookup: CDR1 SEHNR, CDR2 FQNEAQ (reference sequence). This CDR3 region has 14 residues. V lost 8 bases and J 6 bases, leaving 18 bases between the germline ends. CDR3 coding DNA: TGTGCCAGCTCCCGTGCCGGGGGACTCGATACGCAGTATTTT. Its protein product is CASSRAGGLDTQYF.

This clone appeared a single time. V gene TRBV5-1 combines with J gene TRBJ2-3; 8 positions agree with TRBD2. With 0 bases clipped from V and 0 bases from J, the junction kept 6 bases outside the gene matches. This CDR3 comprises 17 residues. The germline CDR1 and CDR2 sequences are SGHRS and YFSETQ. The CDR3 loop is CASSLAASGRSTDTQYF. The CDR3 DNA sequence: TGCGCCAGCAGCTTGGCGGCTAGCGGGCGAAGCACAGATACGCAGTATTTT.

The V call is TRBV7-3, the J call TRBJ2-1; D gene uncertain. Per germline, CDR1 SGHTA and CDR2 FQGTGA. The CDR3 runs 15 residues. The V and J ends lost 5 bases and 0 bases respectively, with 11 bases between them. The CDR3 spells CASSAEVSSYNEQFF. The CDR3 nucleotides read TGTGCCAGCAGCGCGGAAGTGAGCTCCTACAATGAGCAGTTCTTC.

This clone was seen only a few times. V and J are TRBV7-2 and TRBJ1-4, with 7 bases identical to TRBD1. Germline V CDR1 and CDR2: SGHTA, FQGNSA. The CDR3 has 15 amino acids. Trimming cost V 3 bases and J 8 bases; bases outside gene matches: 9. The CDR3 is CASSFGGGGREKLFF. DNA for the CDR3: TGTGCCAGCAGCTTCGGTGGAGGGGGCCGGGAAAAACTGTTTTTT.

This clone was detected once. CDR3 nucleotides: TGTGCCAGCAGCCAAGGGACTAGCGGGGTCATTAGTGAGCAGTTCTTC. This translates into CASSQGTSGVISEQFF. The chain uses TRBV3-1 (or the pseudogene TRBV3-2) and TRBJ2-1; TRBD2 agrees at 12 bases. Germline CDR1 LGHDT, CDR2 YNNKEL (reference sequence). The V segment lost 1 base and the J segment 9 bases; nucleotides outside the gene matches: 7. CDR3 length: 16 amino acids.

The chain couples TRBV5-1 to TRBJ1-5; maybe TRBD1 (5 bases). V was pared by 4 bases and J by 2 bases, with 13 bases between. The CDR3 totals 15 residues. Germline-derived CDR1 and CDR2 are SGHRS and YFSETQ. CDR3 loop: CASSPMGGGNQPQHF. CDR3 nucleotides: TGCGCCAGCAGCCCAATGGGGGGTGGCAATCAGCCCCAGCATTTT.

The J gene is TRBJ2-3, the V gene TRBV2; D unresolved. Trimming took 4 bases from V and 2 from J, leaving 10 bases between them. In germline, CDR1 is SNHLY, CDR2 FYNNEI. The CDR3 is 14 amino acids. Here the CDR3 DNA reads TGTGCCAGCAGTGTCCCCTCCCTCACAGATACGCAGTATTTT. Its translation is CASSVPSLTDTQYF.

The V gene is TRBV19, the J gene TRBJ1-1, with D tentatively TRBD1 (6 bases). Germline V gene data show CDR1 as LNHDA and CDR2 as SQIVND (reference sequence). The CDR3 is 16 residues long. Trimming cost V 4 bases and J 4 bases, with 19 bases left between them. CDR3 region: CASSTPGTSAATEAFF. In nucleotides, the CDR3 is TGTGCCAGTAGTACCCCAGGGACATCCGCGGCCACTGAAGCTTTCTTT.